This is a list of T cell receptor beta chains from one sample in a study of technical replicates of blood from four donors. The assay was immunoSEQ multiplex PCR, and TCRdb's table has in-frame clones only and misses some. The sample holds just over 80,000 clones; roughly 94% are singletons and the top ten take about 0.39%. Sequencing used T cells isolated from PBMCs. These receptors were collected from a human donor in good health. The conserved cysteine and the conserved F or W are not part of the CDR3 here. Fields, in order: clone size, CDR3 length, V gene, CDR3 protein. Size values are once, few and many counts, or a class for expanded clones, and some rows have none.

clone_size: .; cdr3_length: 15; v_call: TRBV5-1; cdr3_aa: ASSLAPSGVSSYEQY
clone_size: .; cdr3_length: 12; v_call: TRBV7-2; cdr3_aa: ASTDRGAPTEAF
clone_size: .; cdr3_length: 10; v_call: TRBV25-1; cdr3_aa: ASSEGLTEQY
clone_size: .; cdr3_length: 13; v_call: TRBV2; cdr3_aa: ASRELAGVIYEQY
clone_size: .; cdr3_length: 15; v_call: TRBV4-3; cdr3_aa: ASSPDASGTGSYEQY
clone_size: few; cdr3_length: 17; v_call: TRBV5-1; cdr3_aa: ASSSLRGNVKRGEETQY
clone_size: .; cdr3_length: 14; v_call: TRBV10-3; cdr3_aa: AISESAGFGSYEQY
clone_size: .; cdr3_length: 13; v_call: TRBV18; cdr3_aa: ASSRGQLNTGELF
clone_size: .; cdr3_length: 13; v_call: TRBV6-1; cdr3_aa: ASRRLAGFTDTQY
clone_size: .; cdr3_length: 13; v_call: TRBV6-5; cdr3_aa: ASSRRTSGTDTQY
clone_size: .; cdr3_length: 15; v_call: TRBV9; cdr3_aa: ASSVTLAGWGTDTQY
clone_size: .; cdr3_length: 12; v_call: TRBV2; cdr3_aa: ASRRDSPDNEQF
clone_size: .; cdr3_length: 11; v_call: TRBV6-1; cdr3_aa: ASIEGVSTEAF
clone_size: .; cdr3_length: 14; v_call: TRBV18; cdr3_aa: ASSQGVSGQRGEQY
clone_size: .; cdr3_length: 18; v_call: TRBV5-1; cdr3_aa: ASSSGVPVLRTSGTDTQY
clone_size: .; cdr3_length: 9; v_call: TRBV28; cdr3_aa: ASSTGFEQY
clone_size: .; cdr3_length: 15; v_call: TRBV25-1; cdr3_aa: ASSESGGTMLTRELF
clone_size: .; cdr3_length: 12; v_call: TRBV2; cdr3_aa: ASSEGRDFYGYT
clone_size: .; cdr3_length: 13; v_call: TRBV11-2; cdr3_aa: ASSPGTEAVYEQY